This T cell receptor (beta chain) derives from a study of blood T cell repertoires in COVID-19. For the study at large: The samples span acute and convalescent COVID-19 from the United States, Italy and Spain. Sample material is recorded as cDNA or gDNA derived from T cells, B-cell-depleted T cells, or PBMCs.

Per the original data handling: By means of reference gene primer amplification, nucleated cell counts were estimated. The data were produced by immunoSEQ multiplex PCR, yet TCRdb's version contains in-frame clones alone and is incomplete. V, J and clone size derive from that table, while D and trimming were established from the DNA sequence. Among around 70,000 clones listed, 65% to 85% were seen once. The germline V and J ends were trimmed by 11 bases and 2 bases, with 15 bases remaining between them. The CDR3 runs 13 residues. Germline V CDR1 and CDR2: MNHEY, SVGAGI. The sample taken for sequencing was peripheral blood. The chain is built from TRBV6-5 and TRBJ1-1; possible D gene TRBD1, 5 bases. The origin of this receptor is a woman aged 80 or older with active or convalescent COVID-19. CDR3 coding DNA: TGTGCCCTTTCCCGGGGGTTTAACACTGAAGCTTTCTTT. This codes for CALSRGFNTEAFF.